The 23 T cell receptor beta chains in this list originate from one sample, sequenced in a study of identical twins. Each CDR3 protein gets one entry after TCRdb re-called the 5' RACE reads with MiXCR. This table has over 600,000 distinct CDR3 sequences, approximately 22% appearing once. These data were also filed under a second study, of T cells expressing NK-cell markers.

Material for sequencing was PBMCs. These receptors all come from a woman under 30 in good health.

The sample holds many counts of this clonotype. CDR3 protein: CSIRGDRVQYNEQFF. CDR3 sequence (DNA): TGCAGTATCCGTGGGGACAGGGTACAATACAATGAGCAGTTCTTC. This sequence joins TRBV29-1 and TRBJ2-1; 9 bases align to TRBD1. The CDR3 length is 15 residues. CDR1 and CDR2 (germline): SQVTM, ANQGSEA.

This clonotype was detected a few times. This chain uses TRBV6-5 with TRBJ2-7; D may correspond to TRBD1 or TRBD2 (6 bases each). This CDR3 has 14 residues. Trimming stripped 4 bases from V and 6 bases from J, with 16 bases between. Looked up from germline, CDR1 is MNHEY and CDR2 is SVGAGI. The CDR3: CASSLNRDSGEQYF. The CDR3 nucleotides are TGTGCCAGCAGTTTAAACAGGGACTCGGGCGAGCAGTACTTC.

The J gene is TRBJ2-3, the V gene TRBV6-5; D remains unclear. CDR3 length equals 11 residues. V dropped 9 bases and J dropped 2 bases, with 6 bases sitting between them. Germline V gene data show CDR1 as MNHEY and CDR2 as SVGAGI. The CDR3 nucleotides are TGTGCCAGAGGGTACACAGATACGCAGTATTTT. It yields the protein CARGYTDTQYF.

This clonotype has just a few counts. CDR3 nucleotide sequence: TGTGCCATCAGTGTTTTTGACTCCACCGGGGAGCTGTTTTTT. Translated, it gives CAISVFDSTGELFF. J is TRBJ2-2 and V is TRBV10-3, with D unresolved. Germline V gives CDR1 ENHRY, CDR2 SYGVKD. Trimming shortened V by 4 bases and J by 4 bases, and 10 bases separated the two germline ends. This CDR3 spans 14 amino acids.

This chain joins TRBV19 and TRBJ1-2; 7 nucleotides agree with TRBD1. The CDR3 has 17 amino acids. Germline V gene lookup returns CDR1 LNHDA and CDR2 SQIVND (reference sequence). Trimming cost V 4 bases and J 6 bases; bases outside gene matches: 17. This CDR3 reads CASSTSTGSGVSDGYTF. CDR3 nucleotides: TGTGCCAGTAGTACTTCGACAGGGAGTGGCGTTAGCGATGGCTACACCTTC.

The table lists this clonotype with a few counts. This chain links TRBV20-1 with TRBJ2-7; 7 nucleotides agree with TRBD2. Per the germline V gene, CDR1 is DFQATT and CDR2 is SNEGSKA (reference sequence). CDR3 length equals 14 residues. The trim removed 1 base at V and 3 bases at J, leaving 6 bases unmatched. The CDR3: CSARGGGVLYEQYF. The CDR3 DNA follows: TGCAGTGCTAGAGGGGGAGGGGTGCTCTACGAGCAGTACTTC.

This chain connects TRBV12-3 or TRBV12-4 to TRBJ2-3, with 11 bases fitting TRBD2. This CDR3 contains 15 residues. The V and J ends lost 6 bases and 4 bases, in that order; junction bases with no gene match: 6. The CDR3 DNA sequence: TGTGCCAGCAGGACACTAGCGGGAGAAGCAGATACGCAGTATTTT. Amino acid sequence: CASRTLAGEADTQYF.

Note on this clonotype: One end of the junction is discordant with germline, which a read error may explain. V gene TRBV5-1 combines with J gene TRBJ2-5; D may be TRBD1 or TRBD2 (5 bases each). Germline V lookup: CDR1 SGHRS, CDR2 YFSETQ. This CDR3 region has 15 residues. The CDR3 protein is CASSLARGVGETQYF. CDR3 bases: TGTGCCAGCAGCTTGGCCAGAGGGGTCGGGGAGACCCAGTACTTC.

This rearrangement joins TRBV7-9 to TRBJ2-4, with D uncertain. The CDR3 is 15 residues long. Between the trimmed V and J ends, which lost 3 bases and 8 bases, there was a span of 17 bases. CDR1 and CDR2 (germline): SEHNR, FQNEAQ (reference sequence). CDR3: CASSFGQPVGHIQYF. CDR3 sequence (DNA): TGTGCCAGCAGCTTTGGGCAGCCCGTCGGGCACATTCAGTACTTC.

This clonotype was found a few times. This chain links TRBV12-3 or TRBV12-4 with TRBJ2-3; D call uncertain. The V end lost 5 bases, the J end lost 2 bases, and 17 bases lay between the germline ends. The CDR3 runs 16 residues. DNA for the CDR3: TGTGCCAGCAGTCTTGGTAGGAGCCCATCCACAGATACGCAGTATTTT. Residues: CASSLGRSPSTDTQYF.

This clonotype was observed a handful of times. V gene TRBV2 combines with J gene TRBJ2-7; 10 bases line up with TRBD2. Trimming cost V 5 bases and J 6 bases; bases outside gene matches: 10. This CDR3 has 15 residues. Per germline, CDR1 SNHLY and CDR2 FYNNEI. CDR3 sequence reads: CASSLLAGLVGEQYF. CDR3 DNA: TGTGCCAGCAGTCTACTAGCGGGGTTGGTAGGCGAGCAGTACTTC.

The chain couples TRBV29-1 to TRBJ1-2; a possible D gene is TRBD1 (6 bases). Germline V lookup: CDR1 SQVTM, CDR2 ANQGSEA. Trimming took off 3 bases at V and 8 bases at J, with 16 bases between the two ends. The CDR3 sequence is 13 residues long. The DNA of the CDR3 is TGCAGCGTTGATCCCGGGGCAGGGGAGGGCTACACCTTC. This codes for CSVDPGAGEGYTF.

This chain connects TRBV20-1 to TRBJ2-3; unclear D gene. The CDR3 runs 12 residues. Deletions cut 2 bases from V and 6 bases from J, with 9 bases between. CDR1 and CDR2 from the germline V gene are DFQATT and SNEGSKA (reference sequence). The CDR3 is CSARWSSDTQYF. CDR3 DNA sequence: TGCAGTGCTAGATGGTCGTCCGATACGCAGTATTTT.

This clonotype was counted a few times. The rearrangement links TRBV7-8 to TRBJ2-7; weak D call: TRBD2 (6 bases). Germline CDR1 SGHVS, CDR2 FQNEAQ. This CDR3 comprises 14 residues. V gave up 5 bases and J gave up 2 bases, with 13 bases separating them. The CDR3 coding sequence is TGTGCCAGCAGCCGGGAGACTGAGACCTACGAGCAGTACTTC. Its translation is CASSRETETYEQYF.

The chain employs TRBV4-1 and TRBJ2-3; D is unresolved. Trimming cost V 3 bases and J 2 bases, with 6 bases left between them. The CDR3 is made up of 13 amino acids. Germline CDR1 reads MGHRA; CDR2 reads YSYEKL. Written as DNA, the CDR3 is TGCGCCAGCAGCCAGGTGTTCACAGATACGCAGTATTTT. Translated, it gives CASSQVFTDTQYF.

This clonotype was seen a handful of times. The rearrangement uses TRBV29-1 and TRBJ2-7; tentative D call: TRBD1 (6 bases). Germline CDR1 and CDR2: SQVTM and ANQGSEA. The CDR3 covers 14 residues. Deletions cut 4 bases from V and 5 bases from J, with 18 bases between. This CDR3 is CSVAQGIRADEQYF. CDR3 DNA sequence: TGCAGCGTTGCCCAGGGGATTAGGGCTGACGAGCAGTACTTC.

This clonotype showed up just a few times. The chain has TRBV29-1 and TRBJ2-5; possibly TRBD1 for D (5 bases). Trimming took 8 bases from V and 5 from J, leaving 21 bases between them. Per germline, CDR1 SQVTM and CDR2 ANQGSEA. CDR3 length: 14 amino acids. The CDR3 region has the DNA TGCAGCCACGTGGTGGGGCAGGGTGTTGAGACCCAGTACTTC. This gives the protein CSHVVGQGVETQYF. The complete variable domain, with remaining parts taken from reference TRBV29-1 and TRBJ2-5, reads SAVISQKPSRDICQRGTSLTIQCQVDSQVTMMFWYRQQPGQSLTLIATANQGSEATYESGFVIDKFPISRPNLTFSTLTVSNMSPEDSSIYLCSHVVGQGVETQYFGPGTRLLVL.

The rearrangement links TRBV20-1 to TRBJ2-1; 10 bases map to TRBD2. The CDR3 sequence is 13 residues long. In germline, CDR1 is DFQATT, CDR2 SNEGSKA (reference sequence). The CDR3 DNA follows: TGCATCCCCGAGCGAAGCGGGAGGGCTGAGCAGTTCTTC. It encodes CIPERSGRAEQFF.

The CDR3 loop reads CSARDPGTSVYNEQFF. The CDR3 DNA reads as TGCAGTGCTAGAGATCCTGGAACTAGCGTGTACAATGAGCAGTTCTTC. The chain uses TRBV20-1 and TRBJ2-1; 7 nucleotides align to TRBD2. This CDR3 spans 16 amino acids. Trimming took 0 bases from V and 4 from J; bases not matched to a gene: 9. Germline V gives CDR1 DFQATT, CDR2 SNEGSKA (reference sequence).

V is TRBV7-9 and J is TRBJ2-7, with 7 positions matching TRBD1. CDR3 length: 14 amino acids. Germline V gene sequence: CDR1 SEHNR, CDR2 FQNEAQ (reference sequence). V was clipped by 5 bases and J by 3 bases; unmatched bases: 7. The CDR3 DNA reads TGTGCCAGCAGCATCAGGGACAGAAACTACGAGCAGTACTTC. This encodes CASSIRDRNYEQYF.

This chain's CDR3 is CASSLTPRLGGSPLHF. Written as DNA, the CDR3 is TGTGCCAGCAGCTTAACGCCGAGACTGGGGGGTTCACCCCTCCACTTT. V is TRBV7-3 and J is TRBJ1-6; maybe TRBD1 (5 bases). V was clipped by 0 bases and J by 9 bases, with 15 bases between them. Germline CDR1 is SGHTA and CDR2 is FQGTGA. The CDR3 spans 16 residues.

The J gene is TRBJ2-1, the V gene TRBV4-2, with D unresolved. This CDR3 contains 16 residues. The V end was cut by 0 bases, the J end by 6 bases, with 15 bases between. Germline-derived CDR1 and CDR2 are LGHNA and YNFKEQ. CDR3 protein: CASSQETETSRNEQFF. Here the CDR3 DNA reads TGTGCCAGCAGCCAAGAGACTGAGACTTCCCGCAATGAGCAGTTCTTC.

This clonotype has a handful of counts. In nucleotides, the CDR3 is TGTGCCAGCAGCTTAGTACCCCCGGGACTAGCGTGCGAGCAGTACTTC. Translated, it gives CASSLVPPGLACEQYF. This rearrangement joins TRBV7-9 to TRBJ2-7, with TRBD2 matching 10 bases. This CDR3 contains 16 residues. Trimming at V came to 1 base and at J to 6 bases, leaving 9 bases not matched to a gene. Germline CDR1 is SEHNR and CDR2 is FQNEAQ (reference sequence). Looking up the rest from reference TRBV7-9 and TRBJ2-7 gives the full variable domain: DTGVSQNPRHKITKRGQNVTFRCDPISEHNRLYWYRQTLGQGPEFLTYFQNEAQLEKSRLLSDRFSAERPKGSFSTLEIQRTEQGDSAMYLCASSLVPPGLACEQYFGPGTRLTVT.